This T cell receptor beta chain was sequenced in a study of T cells in Graves' hyperthyroidism and ophthalmopathy. Amplified regions were TCR beta CDR3 sequences from RNA transcripts. The HTBI set primed first-round TCR CDR3 RT-PCR. TCRdb independently ran MiXCR on the multiplex PCR reads; one entry per CDR3 protein. Found here are 550,000 to 850,000 distinct CDR3 sequences, over 15% of them singletons; the top ten hold over 15%. This CDR3 has 13 residues. After removal of 5 bases from V and 8 bases from J, the junction contained 4 bases not matched to a gene. This clonotype was seen a handful of times. Predating any ophthalmopathy symptoms, the blood sample was taken at first hyperthyroidism diagnosis.

Specimen: blood. The rearrangement joins TRBV12-3 or TRBV12-4 to TRBJ1-4; 8 bases align to TRBD1. The clonotype originates from a woman aged 50 to 65 with Graves' hyperthyroidism that later progressed to Graves' ophthalmopathy. CDR3 coding DNA: TGTGCCAGCAGTAGGACAGGGAAGGAAAAACTGTTTTTT. Translating it yields CASSRTGKEKLFF.